A single sample gave rise to the 2 T cell receptor beta chains below, sequenced in a study of cytomegalovirus exposure and HLA in healthy donors. Use of 60 Vbeta and 13 Jbeta primers characterized the PCR. Sequencing was performed with immunoSEQ multiplex PCR; in TCRdb, only in-frame clones are kept and a portion is missing. Of about 190,000 clones in the sample, 80% were seen once. The specimen sequenced was PBMCs. The receptor set was obtained from a man aged 35 to 55 in good health and CMV-seropositive.

This rearrangement joins TRBV7-2 to TRBJ1-2; D possibly corresponds to TRBD1 (5 bases). The CDR3 extends over 14 amino acids. Trimming pared 4 bases from V and 4 bases from J, leaving 13 bases between. The germline gives CDR1 SGHTA, CDR2 FQGNSA. The CDR3 DNA sequence: TGTGCCAGCAGCTCCGCGGGGCCCCCCTATGGCTACACCTTC. Its protein product is CASSSAGPPYGYTF.

The rearrangement links TRBV5-6 to TRBJ2-3; D is unclear. Trimming stripped 5 bases from V and 2 bases from J, with 6 bases between. Germline CDR1 reads SGHDT; CDR2 reads YYEEEE. This CDR3 contains 12 residues. The CDR3 is CASSINTDTQYF. The CDR3 bases are TGTGCCAGCAGTATTAACACAGATACGCAGTATTTT.